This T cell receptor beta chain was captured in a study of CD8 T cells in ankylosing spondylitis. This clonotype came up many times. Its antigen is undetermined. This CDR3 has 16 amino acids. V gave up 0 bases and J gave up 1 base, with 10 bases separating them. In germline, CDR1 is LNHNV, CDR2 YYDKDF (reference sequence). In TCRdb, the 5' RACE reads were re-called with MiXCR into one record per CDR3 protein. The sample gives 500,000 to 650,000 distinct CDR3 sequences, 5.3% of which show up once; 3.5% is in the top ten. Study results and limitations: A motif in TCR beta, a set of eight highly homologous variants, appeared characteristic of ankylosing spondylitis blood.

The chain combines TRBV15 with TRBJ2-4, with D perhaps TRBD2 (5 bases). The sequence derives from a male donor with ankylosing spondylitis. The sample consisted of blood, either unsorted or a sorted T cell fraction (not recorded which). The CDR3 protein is CATSRDRGRAKNIQYF. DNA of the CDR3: TGTGCCACCAGCAGAGATCGGGGAAGGGCCAAAAACATTCAGTACTTC.